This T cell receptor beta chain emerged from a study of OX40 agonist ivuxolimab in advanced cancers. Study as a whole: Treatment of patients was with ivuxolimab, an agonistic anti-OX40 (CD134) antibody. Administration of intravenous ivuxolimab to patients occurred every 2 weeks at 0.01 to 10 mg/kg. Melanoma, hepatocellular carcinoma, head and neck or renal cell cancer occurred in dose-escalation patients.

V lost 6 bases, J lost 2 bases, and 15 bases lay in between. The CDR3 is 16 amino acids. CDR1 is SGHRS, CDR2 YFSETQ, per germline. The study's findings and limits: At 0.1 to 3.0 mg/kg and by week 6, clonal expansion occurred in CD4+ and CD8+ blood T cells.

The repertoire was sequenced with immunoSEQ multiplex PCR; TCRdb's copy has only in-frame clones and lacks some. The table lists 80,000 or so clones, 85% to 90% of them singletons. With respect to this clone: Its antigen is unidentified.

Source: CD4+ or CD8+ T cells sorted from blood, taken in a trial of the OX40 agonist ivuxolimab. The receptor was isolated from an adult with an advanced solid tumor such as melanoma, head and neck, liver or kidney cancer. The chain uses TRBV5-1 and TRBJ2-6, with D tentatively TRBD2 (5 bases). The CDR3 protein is CASIPEASTGANVLTF. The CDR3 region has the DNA TGCGCCAGCATCCCGGAGGCGTCCACTGGGGCCAACGTCCTGACTTTC.